This TCR beta chain comes out of a study of brain T cells in children with intractable seizures. The CDR3 totals 15 residues. Germline CDR1 and CDR2: MDHEN and SYDVKM. The ends lost 8 bases at V and 0 bases at J; junction bases unmatched: 7. The sequenced cases were selected for having the highest brain T cell transcript signatures. At least one anti-epileptic drug was given before surgery. Clones were sequenced by immunoSEQ multiplex PCR, and TCRdb holds only the in-frame ones, with some missing. Of fewer than 25,000 clones in the sample, around 94% were seen once. Study results and caveats: Viral specificity was inferred only from CDR3 similarity; HCMV serostatus was unknown. Absence of clones before surgery may stem from lower sequencing depth.

Details on this clone: Its target is not known.

The sequencing here drew on peripheral blood, taken at surgery. The V call is TRBV28, the J call TRBJ2-1; 7 bases are shared with TRBD1. The sequence came from a boy younger than 18 with focal cortical dysplasia and intractable seizures. CDR3 region: CASGKTGSSYNEQFF. DNA for the CDR3: TGTGCCAGCGGGAAGACAGGGAGCTCCTACAATGAGCAGTTCTTC.